The source of this T cell receptor beta chain is a study of cytomegalovirus exposure and HLA in healthy donors. Findings of the study overall: In vitro, a few CMV-associated chains proved specific for CMV antigens. Accounts indicate the classifier identified cytomegalovirus status with strong specificity and sensitivity.

Using immunoSEQ multiplex PCR, the repertoire was profiled, and TCRdb retains in-frame clones only, with some absent. The sample lists about 200,000 clones; around 90% were seen once. Germline V gene lookup returns CDR1 SNHLY and CDR2 FYNNEI. The CDR3 runs to 16 residues. The V and J ends lost 5 bases and 5 bases respectively, with 18 bases between them. Notes on this clone: Its antigen is as yet unknown.

Sequenced material: PBMCs. The chain joins TRBV2 to TRBJ2-2, with TRBD2 as a possible D gene (6 bases). The clonotype was recovered from a woman aged 18-29 years in good health and CMV-seropositive. CDR3 amino acids: CASSLGTPMGTGELFF. The CDR3 DNA reads as TGTGCCAGCAGTCTCGGGACTCCTATGGGGACCGGGGAGCTGTTTTTT.